A single sample is the source of the 9 T cell receptor beta chains below, sequenced in a study of T cells in localized non-small cell lung cancer. Here immunoSEQ multiplex PCR was the method, and the copy in TCRdb shows in-frame clones only, minus some. The sample includes about 15,000 clones, 75% to 90% of them seen just once. Sample: peripheral blood, taken before any cancer treatment. All receptors derive from a woman aged 35 to 75 with stage I lung adenocarcinoma.

This rearrangement joins TRBV15 to TRBJ1-5; no firm D call. CDR1 and CDR2 (germline): LNHNV, YYDKDF (reference sequence). The length of the CDR3 is 13 residues. Trimming stripped 3 bases from V and 7 bases from J, with 10 bases between. CDR3 in amino acids: CATSRMTLQPQHF. The DNA for the CDR3 is TGTGCCACCAGCAGGATGACCCTACAGCCCCAGCATTTT.

The gene calls are TRBV7-8 and TRBJ1-5; the D gene is possibly TRBD1 (5 bases). Germline CDR1 SGHVS, CDR2 FQNEAQ. The CDR3 is 18 amino acids. The ends were cut back, 0 bases at V and 0 bases at J, with 15 bases in the middle. CDR3 sequence: CASSLALAGTYSNQPQHF. The CDR3 DNA reads TGTGCCAGCAGCTTAGCTCTGGCAGGGACCTATAGCAATCAGCCCCAGCATTTT.

A single count supports this clone. The CDR3 region is CASSQVGGPRTYGYTF. The DNA of the CDR3 is TGCGCCAGCAGCCAAGTCGGGGGACCCAGGACGTATGGCTACACCTTC. The chain has TRBV4-1 and TRBJ1-2; tentative D call: TRBD1 (5 bases). V was cut by 1 base and J by 5 bases, with 17 bases left in between. The CDR3 loop spans 16 amino acids. CDR1 MGHRA and CDR2 YSYEKL come from the germline V gene.

This chain's CDR3 is CASSQEERGNTGELFF. The CDR3 DNA follows: TGTGCCAGCAGCCAAGAAGAGCGGGGGAACACCGGGGAGCTGTTTTTT. The chain carries TRBV4-2 and TRBJ2-2; 7 nucleotides line up with TRBD2. Germline CDR1 LGHNA, CDR2 YNFKEQ. The CDR3 is made up of 16 amino acids. Losses at the gene ends were 0 bases for V and 1 base for J; bases not matched to a gene: 2.

V gene TRBV6-5 combines with J gene TRBJ1-1; 11 nucleotides line up with TRBD1. CDR1 and CDR2 from the germline V gene are MNHEY and SVGAGI. Losses at the gene ends were 4 bases for V and 11 bases for J; bases not matched to a gene: 9. The CDR3 extends over 14 amino acids. The CDR3 loop reads CASSSPGTGGGAFF. CDR3 bases: TGTGCCAGCAGTTCCCCCGGGACAGGGGGAGGGGCTTTCTTT.

The rearrangement links TRBV5-1 to TRBJ2-7; D unclear. From germline, CDR1 is SGHRS and CDR2 YFSETQ. The length of the CDR3 is 13 residues. Trimming stripped 0 bases from V and 6 bases from J, with 10 bases between. The CDR3 DNA reads TGCGCCAGCAGCTTGGAGTCGCCTGGCGAGCAGTACTTC. Amino acid sequence: CASSLESPGEQYF.

The chain links TRBV7-8 to TRBJ2-3; D is unclear. The V end was cut by 6 bases, the J end by 4 bases, with 17 bases between. The CDR3 consists of 15 residues. Germline V lookup: CDR1 SGHVS, CDR2 FQNEAQ. The CDR3 DNA follows: TGTGCCAGCAGGCCCGTGTGGCTCGAGGCAGATACGCAGTATTTT. Amino acids: CASRPVWLEADTQYF.

This clone was counted once. The V call is TRBV30, the J call TRBJ2-7, with D possibly matching TRBD1 (5 bases). Germline CDR1 and CDR2: GTSNPN and SVGIG (reference sequence). CDR3 length equals 15 residues. Trimming shortened V by 8 bases and J by 2 bases, and 22 bases separated the two germline ends. CDR3 sequence reads: CALEGLDSSAYEQYF. CDR3 nucleotide sequence: TGTGCCCTGGAAGGGCTAGACAGTTCCGCCTACGAGCAGTACTTC.

This CDR3 reads CASSAVGRGSYNEQFF. The CDR3 coding sequence is TGTGCCAGCAGCGCGGTGGGCAGGGGATCCTACAATGAGCAGTTCTTC. This chain links TRBV7-9 with TRBJ2-1, with D perhaps matching TRBD1 (6 bases). In germline, CDR1 is SEHNR, CDR2 FQNEAQ (reference sequence). Trimming removed 5 bases at V and 1 base at J, with 15 bases between. The CDR3 runs 16 residues.